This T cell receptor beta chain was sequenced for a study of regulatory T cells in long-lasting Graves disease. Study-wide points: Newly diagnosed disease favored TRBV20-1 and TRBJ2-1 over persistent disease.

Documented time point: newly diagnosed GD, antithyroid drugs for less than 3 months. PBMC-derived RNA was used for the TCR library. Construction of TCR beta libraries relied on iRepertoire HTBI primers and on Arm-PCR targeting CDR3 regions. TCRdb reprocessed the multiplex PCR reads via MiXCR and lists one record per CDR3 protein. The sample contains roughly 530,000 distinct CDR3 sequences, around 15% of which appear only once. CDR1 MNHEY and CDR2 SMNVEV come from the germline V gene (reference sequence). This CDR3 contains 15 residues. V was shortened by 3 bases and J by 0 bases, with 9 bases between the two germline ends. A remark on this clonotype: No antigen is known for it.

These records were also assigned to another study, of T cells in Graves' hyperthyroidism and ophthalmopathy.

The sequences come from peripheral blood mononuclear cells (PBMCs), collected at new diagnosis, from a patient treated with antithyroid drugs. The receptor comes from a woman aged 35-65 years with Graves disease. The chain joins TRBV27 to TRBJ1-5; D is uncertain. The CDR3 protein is CASSLTPYSNQPQHF. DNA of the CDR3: TGTGCCAGCAGTTTGACACCTTATAGCAATCAGCCCCAGCATTTT.